This entry lists 27 T cell receptor beta chains sequenced from one sample in a study of blood T cell repertoires in COVID-19. Clones were read by immunoSEQ multiplex PCR, and TCRdb kept only the in-frame ones, dropping some. Of fewer than 500,000 clones in the sample, 80% to 90% were seen once. Sequencing was carried out using PBMCs or T cells enriched from blood (not recorded which). These receptors were taken from a man aged 25-40 years who had recovered from COVID-19.

This clone was seen repeatedly, ten times or more. This rearrangement joins TRBV30 to TRBJ2-3, with 15 positions matching TRBD2. The ends lost 3 bases at V and 4 bases at J; junction bases unmatched: 8. Germline CDR1 reads GTSNPN; CDR2 reads SVGIG (reference sequence). CDR3 length: 17 amino acids. The CDR3 DNA reads TGTGCCTGGAGCCGCGGACTAGCGGGGGGGCGGGCAGATACGCAGTATTTT. The encoded protein is CAWSRGLAGGRADTQYF.

The genes are TRBV19 and TRBJ2-3; 10 bases match TRBD2. After removal of 7 bases from V and 6 bases from J, the junction contained 10 bases not matched to a gene. Germline CDR1 reads LNHDA; CDR2 reads SQIVND (reference sequence). The CDR3 totals 15 residues. CDR3 sequence (DNA): TGTGCCAGTAACCCGAGAGCGGGGGGGCCTGATACGCAGTATTTT. Translation: CASNPRAGGPDTQYF.

V is TRBV4-1 and J is TRBJ1-6; 8 nucleotides align to TRBD1. This CDR3 spans 18 amino acids. The ends lost 1 base at V and 0 bases at J; junction bases unmatched: 5. Germline V gives CDR1 MGHRA, CDR2 YSYEKL. This chain's CDR3 is CASSQVDRESSYNSPLHF. The CDR3 coding sequence is TGCGCCAGCAGCCAAGTGGACAGGGAGAGCTCCTATAATTCACCCCTCCACTTT.

A single count supports this clone. The sample carries other DNA sequences with the same CDR3. V is TRBV18 and J is TRBJ1-2, with D unclear. Germline V gene sequence: CDR1 KGHSH, CDR2 LQKENI. The V end lost 2 bases, the J end lost 2 bases, and 6 bases lay between the germline ends. The CDR3 extends over 13 amino acids. The CDR3 DNA reads TGTGCCAGCTCACCAGAGGGAAACTATGGCTACACCTTC. This gives the protein CASSPEGNYGYTF.

The chain is built from TRBV5-6 and TRBJ1-1; D is unclear. The CDR3 covers 17 residues. The V end was cut by 3 bases, the J end by 1 base, with 19 bases between. Germline-derived CDR1 and CDR2 are SGHDT and YYEEEE. CDR3 residues: CASSSTIRTDSNTEAFF. In DNA, the CDR3 is TGTGCCAGCAGCTCTACGATCAGGACGGACTCGAACACTGAAGCTTTCTTT.

The chain links TRBV25-1 to TRBJ1-1, with D unresolved. CDR1 MGHDK and CDR2 SYGVNS come from the germline V gene. The V and J ends lost 1 base and 0 bases respectively, with 9 bases between them. The CDR3 length is 15 residues. Here the CDR3 reads CASSESGPVNTEAFF. The CDR3 nucleotides read TGTGCCAGCAGTGAATCTGGGCCCGTGAACACTGAAGCTTTCTTT.

The chain employs TRBV30 and TRBJ1-2; tentative D call: TRBD1 (5 bases). Germline V gives CDR1 GTSNPN, CDR2 SVGIG (reference sequence). The CDR3 loop spans 14 amino acids. V was cut by 0 bases and J by 2 bases, with 10 bases left in between. CDR3 sequence reads: CAWSVQATNYGYTF. For the CDR3, the DNA is TGTGCCTGGAGTGTACAGGCTACGAACTATGGCTACACCTTC.

The V and J genes are TRBV18 and TRBJ2-5; D is perhaps TRBD2 (5 bases). Trimming stripped 3 bases from V and 2 bases from J, with 10 bases between. Germline V CDR1 and CDR2: KGHSH, LQKENI. The CDR3 length is 14 residues. In DNA, the CDR3 is TGTGCCAGCTCACCTCAACTAGGACAAGAGACCCAGTACTTC. As protein: CASSPQLGQETQYF.

The chain uses TRBV7-9 and TRBJ1-1; maybe TRBD1 (6 bases). The V gene lost 1 base and the J gene lost 1 base, with 10 bases spanning the gap. The germline CDR1 and CDR2 sequences are SEHNR and FQNEAQ (reference sequence). The CDR3 extends over 15 amino acids. The CDR3 sequence: CASSLGAGANTEAFF. The CDR3 nucleotides are TGTGCCAGCAGCTTAGGCGCAGGGGCGAACACTGAAGCTTTCTTT.

In this sample, this clone turned up many times. This CDR3 is also generated by other DNA sequences in the sample. This rearrangement joins TRBV7-9 to TRBJ1-5; a possible D gene is TRBD1 (5 bases). The CDR3 loop spans 14 amino acids. The germline gives CDR1 SEHNR, CDR2 FQNEAQ (reference sequence). V shed 2 bases and J shed 4 bases, with 9 bases lying between them. The CDR3 region has the DNA TGTGCCAGCAGCTTAACAGGATCAAATCAGCCCCAGCATTTT. This encodes CASSLTGSNQPQHF.

The rearrangement links TRBV3-1 (or the pseudogene TRBV3-2) to TRBJ2-1, with a possible D match to TRBD2 (6 bases). This CDR3 contains 15 residues. The germline gives CDR1 LGHDT, CDR2 YNNKEL (reference sequence). V was trimmed by 1 base and J by 6 bases, leaving 13 bases between them. The CDR3 reads CASSQGGAGLNEQFF. The CDR3, as DNA: TGTGCCAGCAGCCAAGGCGGAGCGGGCCTCAATGAGCAGTTCTTC.

The chain carries TRBV30 and TRBJ1-5, with 7 bases matching TRBD1. The CDR3 consists of 15 residues. V trimming: 2 bases; J trimming: 8 bases; junction bases outside the gene matches: 12. CDR1 is GTSNPN, CDR2 SVGIG, per germline (reference sequence). This CDR3 is CAWSPPRRGQEPQHF. As DNA, the CDR3 is TGTGCCTGGAGTCCCCCCAGGAGGGGGCAGGAGCCCCAGCATTTT.

This clone showed up just once. The rearrangement links TRBV14 to TRBJ2-1, with 9 positions matching TRBD1. The V and J ends lost 4 bases and 5 bases, in that order; junction bases with no gene match: 6. Germline V gives CDR1 SGHDN, CDR2 FVKESK. The CDR3 sequence is 15 residues long. This CDR3 reads CASSPLGQGNNEQFF. As DNA, the CDR3 is TGTGCCAGCAGCCCCCTCGGACAGGGGAACAATGAGCAGTTCTTC.

This rearrangement joins TRBV2 to TRBJ1-2, with a tentative D call TRBD1 (6 bases). The CDR3 sequence is 21 residues long. The ends were cut back, 0 bases at V and 3 bases at J, with 29 bases in the middle. Germline V gene data show CDR1 as SNHLY and CDR2 as FYNNEI. The CDR3 DNA reads TGTGCCAGCAGTGAAGCGAGTGACGAGACCTTTACAGGGCTGGCGGACTATGGCTACACCTTC. It yields the protein CASSEASDETFTGLADYGYTF.

This clone was found once. CDR3 residues: CASRTGLAGVDTGELFF. The CDR3, as DNA: TGTGCCAGCAGAACAGGACTAGCGGGGGTCGACACCGGGGAGCTGTTTTTT. This sequence joins TRBV9 and TRBJ2-2; 13 bases are shared with TRBD2. The germline V gene encodes CDR1 SGDLS and CDR2 YYNGEE. CDR3 size: 17 residues. J gave up 3 bases and V 5 bases, and 7 bases lay outside the gene matches.

The V and J genes are TRBV7-2 and TRBJ2-1, with a tentative D call TRBD2 (6 bases). V lost 7 bases to trimming and J lost 5 bases, with 15 bases between them. The CDR3 sequence is 14 residues long. Germline CDR1 and CDR2: SGHTA and FQGNSA. The CDR3 nucleotides are TGTGCCAGCATGGCGGGGCAGGCCAACAATGAGCAGTTCTTC. Its protein is CASMAGQANNEQFF.

The genes are TRBV10-3 and TRBJ2-2; 7 bases line up with TRBD1. The CDR3 has 15 amino acids. V shed 6 bases, J shed 0 bases, and the junction held 4 bases outside the gene matches. The V gene's germline CDR1 is ENHRY and CDR2 SYGVKD. CDR3 in amino acids: CAIRGTATNTGELFF. The CDR3 DNA is TGTGCCATCAGAGGGACAGCAACGAACACCGGGGAGCTGTTTTTT.

This clone appeared a single time. The chain uses TRBV9 and TRBJ1-2; TRBD1 aligns across 7 bases. V dropped 2 bases and J dropped 2; count of bases not matched to a gene: 9. The CDR3 loop spans 16 amino acids. The germline V gene encodes CDR1 SGDLS and CDR2 YYNGEE. In nucleotides, the CDR3 is TGTGCCAGCAGCGTGGGACAGACCCTGGGGAACTATGGCTACACCTTC. Protein: CASSVGQTLGNYGYTF.

The V and J genes are TRBV5-6 and TRBJ1-2; perhaps TRBD1 as D (6 bases). Germline V gene sequence: CDR1 SGHDT, CDR2 YYEEEE. The V end lost 2 bases, the J end lost 5 bases, and 13 bases lay between the germline ends. CDR3 length equals 14 residues. DNA for the CDR3: TGTGCCAGCAGCTTCAACAGGGCAGGGTATGGCTACACCTTC. It encodes CASSFNRAGYGYTF.

The chain couples TRBV2 to TRBJ1-2; weak D call: TRBD1 (6 bases). CDR1 and CDR2 from the germline V gene are SNHLY and FYNNEI. The CDR3 covers 11 residues. V lost 7 bases to trimming and J lost 8 bases, with 11 bases between them. The CDR3 sequence is CASTNREGYTF. For the CDR3, the DNA is TGTGCCAGCACAAACAGGGAGGGCTACACCTTC. Full variable domain (remainder filled in from reference TRBV2 and TRBJ1-2): EPEVTQTPSHQVTQMGQEVILRCVPISNHLYFYWYRQILGQKVEFLVSFYNNEISEKSEIFDDQFSVERPDGSNFTLKIRSTKLEDSAMYFCASTNREGYTFGSGTRLTVV.

The rearrangement uses TRBV5-1 and TRBJ2-3; 13 positions match TRBD2. This CDR3 is built from 16 residues. CDR1 SGHRS and CDR2 YFSETQ come from the germline V gene. Losses at the gene ends were 0 bases for V and 5 bases for J; bases not matched to a gene: 3. The CDR3 here is CASSLGTSGGRDTQYF. For the CDR3, the DNA is TGCGCCAGCAGCTTGGGGACTAGCGGGGGCAGAGATACGCAGTATTTT.

CDR3 coding DNA: TGTGCCAGTAGTATCGTTTCTGGAAACACCATATATTTT. It specifies CASSIVSGNTIYF. V usage is TRBV19 and J usage is TRBJ1-3, with D unresolved. The V and J ends lost 3 bases and 1 base respectively, with 4 bases between them. This CDR3 comprises 13 residues. Looked up from germline, CDR1 is LNHDA and CDR2 is SQIVND (reference sequence).

This sequence joins TRBV7-3 and TRBJ2-5; D gene unclear. The CDR3 length is 14 residues. The V gene's germline CDR1 is SGHTA and CDR2 FQGTGA. Trimming removed 5 bases at V and 2 bases at J, with 12 bases between. CDR3 sequence (DNA): TGTGCCAGCAGCCCTGGGCGTCCACAAGAGACCCAGTACTTC. As protein: CASSPGRPQETQYF.

This clone was observed a few times. This chain uses TRBV6-2 or TRBV6-3 with TRBJ1-2; D is unclear. The V end was cut by 5 bases, the J end by 4 bases, with 8 bases between. The germline gives CDR1 MNHEY, CDR2 SVGEGT. The CDR3 sequence is 12 residues long. The CDR3 sequence: CASSTRGYGYTF. The DNA of the CDR3 is TGTGCCAGCAGTACCCGGGGCTATGGCTACACCTTC.

The chain combines TRBV7-9 with TRBJ2-7; 9 nucleotides match TRBD1. Unmatched junction bases numbered 11, after V lost 6 bases and J lost 2 bases. Looked up from germline, CDR1 is SEHNR and CDR2 is FQNEAQ (reference sequence). The CDR3 length is 16 residues. The CDR3 region is CASSYAPGQGTYEQYF. Here the CDR3 DNA reads TGTGCCAGCAGTTACGCTCCGGGACAGGGCACCTACGAGCAGTACTTC.

V is TRBV5-1 and J is TRBJ1-4; 7 bases are shared with TRBD1. The CDR3 extends over 16 amino acids. Per the germline V gene, CDR1 is SGHRS and CDR2 is YFSETQ. V trimming: 1 base; J trimming: 6 bases; junction bases outside the gene matches: 9. The CDR3 DNA is TGCGCCAGCAGCTTGAGGTTGAGGACAGGAGATGAAAAACTGTTTTTT. It codes for CASSLRLRTGDEKLFF.

This clone came up a few times. The V call is TRBV11-2, the J call TRBJ2-1; a possible D gene is TRBD1 (6 bases). V lost 2 bases to trimming and J lost 10 bases, with 9 bases between them. The CDR3 has 12 residues. In germline, CDR1 is SGHAT, CDR2 FQNNGV. The CDR3 loop is CASSLTGIEQFF. The CDR3 DNA is TGTGCCAGCAGCTTAACAGGGATAGAGCAGTTCTTC. The full variable domain, completed using reference TRBV11-2 and TRBJ2-1, is EAGVAQSPRYKIIEKRQSVAFWCNPISGHATLYWYQQILGQGPKLLIQFQNNGVVDDSQLPKDRFSAERLKGVDSTLKIQPAKLEDSAVYLCASSLTGIEQFFGPGTRLTVL.